This is a list of T cell receptor beta chains from one sample in a study of blood T cell repertoires in COVID-19. TCRdb's copy holds only in-frame clones and misses some; the assay was immunoSEQ multiplex PCR. The profile covers around 210,000 clones, with around 81% appearing a single time and 0.8% to 0.95% taken by the ten largest. The sample was peripheral blood. Source of these receptors: a man aged 55 to 69 with COVID-19, enrolled during active disease. The CDR3 runs from the conserved cysteine through the conserved F or W. Each record gives: J gene, D gene, V gene, clone size, CDR3 protein, CDR3 DNA. The D gene is left open where the match is weak. Size values are once, few and many counts, or a class for expanded clones, and some rows have none.

J gene: TRBJ1-2; D gene: TRBD1; V gene: TRBV2; clone size: NA; CDR3 protein: CASSVSGTANYGYTF; CDR3 DNA: TGTGCCAGCAGTGTCTCCGGGACAGCTAACTATGGCTACACCTTC
J gene: TRBJ2-1; D gene: NA; V gene: TRBV5-4; clone size: once; CDR3 protein: CASSFQGSLRGEQFF; CDR3 DNA: TGTGCCAGCAGCTTTCAAGGGTCCCTCCGAGGGGAGCAGTTCTTC
J gene: TRBJ2-5; D gene: TRBD1; V gene: TRBV28; clone size: NA; CDR3 protein: CASSLWDRQETQYF; CDR3 DNA: TGTGCCAGCAGTTTATGGGACAGGCAAGAGACCCAGTACTTC
J gene: TRBJ2-7; D gene: NA; V gene: TRBV10-2; clone size: NA; CDR3 protein: CATTVNYEQYF; CDR3 DNA: TGCGCCACTACAGTTAACTACGAGCAGTACTTC
J gene: TRBJ1-1; D gene: NA; V gene: TRBV6-5; clone size: NA; CDR3 protein: CASNLDGTNTEAFF; CDR3 DNA: TGTGCCAGCAACCTAGACGGCACGAACACTGAAGCTTTCTTT
J gene: TRBJ2-5; D gene: TRBD1; V gene: TRBV5-8; clone size: once; CDR3 protein: CASSPGQMETQYF; CDR3 DNA: TGTGCCAGCAGCCCGGGACAGATGGAGACCCAGTACTTC
J gene: TRBJ1-1; D gene: TRBD1; V gene: TRBV6-1; clone size: NA; CDR3 protein: CASSRDSPMAEAFF; CDR3 DNA: TGTGCCAGCAGCCGGGACAGTCCTATGGCTGAAGCTTTCTTT
J gene: TRBJ1-2; D gene: TRBD1; V gene: TRBV7-8; clone size: NA; CDR3 protein: CASRPGQGADYGYTF; CDR3 DNA: TGTGCCAGCAGACCGGGACAGGGGGCGGACTATGGCTACACCTTC
J gene: TRBJ1-1; D gene: NA; V gene: TRBV29-1; clone size: NA; CDR3 protein: CSVEGLRGTEAFF; CDR3 DNA: TGCAGCGTTGAAGGTTTACGGGGCACTGAAGCTTTCTTT
J gene: TRBJ2-2; D gene: TRBD1; V gene: TRBV7-9; clone size: NA; CDR3 protein: CASSLKTGTGVTGELFF; CDR3 DNA: TGTGCCAGCAGCTTGAAAACCGGGACAGGGGTCACCGGGGAGCTGTTTTTT
J gene: TRBJ2-2; D gene: TRBD2; V gene: TRBV27; clone size: NA; CDR3 protein: CASSFGTSGTGELFF; CDR3 DNA: TGTGCCAGCAGTTTCGGGACTAGCGGCACCGGGGAGCTGTTTTTT
J gene: TRBJ2-1; D gene: NA; V gene: TRBV4-2; clone size: NA; CDR3 protein: CASSQEGQGYNEQFF; CDR3 DNA: TGTGCCAGCAGCCAAGAAGGGCAGGGTTACAATGAGCAGTTCTTC
J gene: TRBJ2-5; D gene: TRBD1; V gene: TRBV18; clone size: NA; CDR3 protein: CASSRTGGETQYF; CDR3 DNA: TGTGCCAGCTCACGGACAGGGGGAGAGACCCAGTACTTC
J gene: TRBJ1-3; D gene: NA; V gene: TRBV20-1; clone size: once; CDR3 protein: CSAWAGNTIYF; CDR3 DNA: TGCAGTGCTTGGGCCGGAAACACCATATATTTT
J gene: TRBJ1-1; D gene: NA; V gene: TRBV14; clone size: few; CDR3 protein: CASSQGGGRNTEAFF; CDR3 DNA: TGTGCCAGCAGCCAAGGGGGGGGGCGCAACACTGAAGCTTTCTTT
J gene: TRBJ1-4; D gene: NA; V gene: TRBV19; clone size: few; CDR3 protein: CASSIRGAGEKLFF; CDR3 DNA: TGTGCCAGTAGTATCCGGGGGGCTGGTGAAAAACTGTTTTTT
J gene: TRBJ1-5; D gene: NA; V gene: TRBV15; clone size: NA; CDR3 protein: CATSRQGQPQHF; CDR3 DNA: TGTGCCACCAGCAGACAGGGTCAGCCCCAGCATTTT
J gene: TRBJ2-3; D gene: NA; V gene: TRBV10-1; clone size: NA; CDR3 protein: CASSEAGTDTQYF; CDR3 DNA: TGCGCCAGCAGTGAGGCCGGGACAGATACGCAGTATTTT
J gene: TRBJ1-6; D gene: NA; V gene: TRBV4-2; clone size: NA; CDR3 protein: CASSQELRTLGSPLHF; CDR3 DNA: TGTGCCAGCAGCCAAGAATTAAGAACCCTCGGTTCACCCCTCCACTTT
J gene: TRBJ1-3; D gene: NA; V gene: TRBV10-3; clone size: once; CDR3 protein: CAIGESKGNLNTIYF; CDR3 DNA: TGTGCCATCGGTGAGTCGAAGGGGAACCTAAACACCATATATTTT
J gene: TRBJ1-6; D gene: TRBD1; V gene: TRBV5-4; clone size: few; CDR3 protein: CASSPGTGANNSPLHF; CDR3 DNA: TGTGCCAGCAGCCCCGGGACAGGGGCAAACAATTCACCCCTCCACTTT
J gene: TRBJ2-1; D gene: TRBD1; V gene: TRBV9; clone size: once; CDR3 protein: CASSVGQGGGEQFF; CDR3 DNA: TGTGCCAGCAGCGTGGGACAGGGTGGTGGTGAGCAGTTCTTC
J gene: TRBJ2-4; D gene: TRBD1; V gene: TRBV5-1; clone size: NA; CDR3 protein: CASSLAGDRGTKNIQYF; CDR3 DNA: TGCGCCAGCAGCTTGGCCGGGGACAGGGGTACCAAAAACATTCAGTACTTC
J gene: TRBJ2-7; D gene: TRBD1; V gene: TRBV23-1; clone size: NA; CDR3 protein: CASSQDRAPYEQYF; CDR3 DNA: TGCGCCAGCAGTCAAGACAGGGCGCCATACGAGCAGTACTTC
J gene: TRBJ1-2; D gene: NA; V gene: TRBV19; clone size: NA; CDR3 protein: CASSMGSFYGYTF; CDR3 DNA: TGTGCCAGTAGTATGGGCAGCTTCTATGGCTACACCTTC
J gene: TRBJ2-1; D gene: NA; V gene: TRBV5-1; clone size: NA; CDR3 protein: CASSLVSRDEQFF; CDR3 DNA: TGCGCCAGCAGCTTGGTTAGCCGCGATGAGCAGTTCTTC
J gene: TRBJ2-1; D gene: TRBD2; V gene: TRBV19; clone size: NA; CDR3 protein: CASGRANNEQFF; CDR3 DNA: TGTGCCAGCGGGAGGGCCAACAATGAGCAGTTCTTC
J gene: TRBJ1-3; D gene: NA; V gene: TRBV7-8; clone size: once; CDR3 protein: CASSLGSSSGNTIYF; CDR3 DNA: TGTGCCAGCAGCTTAGGGTCCAGCTCTGGAAACACCATATATTTT
J gene: TRBJ1-5; D gene: TRBD1; V gene: TRBV18; clone size: NA; CDR3 protein: CASSPGQSGNQPQHF; CDR3 DNA: TGTGCCAGCTCGCCGGGACAGTCGGGCAATCAGCCCCAGCATTTT
J gene: TRBJ2-1; D gene: TRBD2; V gene: TRBV9; clone size: NA; CDR3 protein: CASSVGLALYNEQFF; CDR3 DNA: TGTGCCAGCAGCGTAGGACTAGCGTTGTACAATGAGCAGTTCTTC
J gene: TRBJ1-5; D gene: NA; V gene: TRBV6-5; clone size: NA; CDR3 protein: CASSLVGLTSNQPQHF; CDR3 DNA: TGTGCCAGCAGTTTGGTGGGGCTAACTAGCAATCAGCCCCAGCATTTT
J gene: TRBJ2-7; D gene: TRBD1; V gene: TRBV11-2; clone size: NA; CDR3 protein: CASSADRDSYEQYF; CDR3 DNA: TGTGCCAGCAGCGCCGACAGGGACTCCTACGAGCAGTACTTC
J gene: TRBJ2-7; D gene: NA; V gene: TRBV6-6; clone size: NA; CDR3 protein: CASKEGGSSYEQYF; CDR3 DNA: TGTGCCAGCAAGGAGGGGGGGAGCTCCTACGAGCAGTACTTC
J gene: TRBJ2-7; D gene: TRBD1; V gene: TRBV18; clone size: NA; CDR3 protein: CASSPPGQSYEQYF; CDR3 DNA: TGTGCCAGCTCACCCCCGGGACAGAGCTACGAGCAGTACTTC
J gene: TRBJ2-7; D gene: TRBD1; V gene: TRBV7-2; clone size: NA; CDR3 protein: CASSPTGIYEQYF; CDR3 DNA: TGTGCCAGCAGTCCGACAGGGATCTACGAGCAGTACTTC
J gene: TRBJ2-3; D gene: TRBD2; V gene: TRBV7-9; clone size: NA; CDR3 protein: CASSPGTSDTQYF; CDR3 DNA: TGTGCCAGCAGCCCAGGGACTAGCGATACGCAGTATTTT
J gene: TRBJ2-7; D gene: NA; V gene: TRBV2; clone size: NA; CDR3 protein: CASSARYEQYF; CDR3 DNA: TGTGCCAGCAGTGCCCGCTACGAGCAGTACTTC
J gene: TRBJ2-3; D gene: TRBD2; V gene: TRBV7-3; clone size: NA; CDR3 protein: CASSLYGTSGSGDTQYF; CDR3 DNA: TGTGCCAGCAGCTTATACGGGACTAGCGGGAGCGGAGATACGCAGTATTTT
J gene: TRBJ2-7; D gene: NA; V gene: TRBV27; clone size: NA; CDR3 protein: CASGRNEQYF; CDR3 DNA: TGTGCCAGCGGGCGCAACGAGCAGTACTTC
J gene: TRBJ2-3; D gene: NA; V gene: TRBV2; clone size: NA; CDR3 protein: CASSETRTDTQYF; CDR3 DNA: TGTGCCAGCAGTGAGACTAGAACGGATACGCAGTATTTT
J gene: TRBJ2-5; D gene: NA; V gene: TRBV5-6; clone size: NA; CDR3 protein: CASSLGRVKVTQYF; CDR3 DNA: TGTGCCAGCAGCTTGGGACGGGTCAAGGTTACCCAGTACTTC
J gene: TRBJ1-2; D gene: TRBD1; V gene: TRBV5-1; clone size: NA; CDR3 protein: CASSLGGTDIAYGYTF; CDR3 DNA: TGCGCCAGCAGCTTGGGGGGGACAGACATAGCTTATGGCTACACCTTC
J gene: TRBJ1-2; D gene: NA; V gene: TRBV7-9; clone size: NA; CDR3 protein: CASSQPGGRGYGYTF; CDR3 DNA: TGTGCCAGCAGCCAACCCGGGGGGCGCGGCTATGGCTACACCTTC
J gene: TRBJ1-1; D gene: NA; V gene: TRBV5-1; clone size: NA; CDR3 protein: CASSLLRGTEAFF; CDR3 DNA: TGCGCCAGCAGCTTGTTACGGGGGACTGAAGCTTTCTTT
J gene: TRBJ1-2; D gene: NA; V gene: TRBV20-1; clone size: NA; CDR3 protein: CSARIDYGYTF; CDR3 DNA: TGCAGTGCTCGCATAGACTATGGCTACACCTTC
J gene: TRBJ1-4; D gene: NA; V gene: TRBV9; clone size: NA; CDR3 protein: CASSVDGSTNEKLFF; CDR3 DNA: TGTGCCAGCAGCGTAGACGGTTCCACTAATGAAAAACTGTTTTTT
J gene: TRBJ2-6; D gene: TRBD2; V gene: TRBV27; clone size: NA; CDR3 protein: CASALLAVPSGANVLTF; CDR3 DNA: TGTGCCAGCGCCCTACTAGCGGTTCCCTCTGGGGCCAACGTCCTGACTTTC
J gene: TRBJ2-1; D gene: TRBD1; V gene: TRBV24-1; clone size: NA; CDR3 protein: CATSEGPGTDNEQFF; CDR3 DNA: TGTGCCACCAGTGAAGGACCCGGGACAGACAATGAGCAGTTCTTC
J gene: TRBJ2-1; D gene: TRBD1; V gene: TRBV7-3; clone size: NA; CDR3 protein: CASSFSGTGPDEQFF; CDR3 DNA: TGTGCCAGCAGCTTCTCCGGGACAGGGCCCGATGAGCAGTTCTTC
J gene: TRBJ2-1; D gene: TRBD2; V gene: TRBV3-1/TRBV3-2; clone size: NA; CDR3 protein: CASSRTRRDNEQFF; CDR3 DNA: TGTGCCAGCAGTCGGACTAGAAGGGACAATGAGCAGTTCTTC
J gene: TRBJ1-5; D gene: TRBD1; V gene: TRBV27; clone size: NA; CDR3 protein: CASSSTGGQFSNQPQHF; CDR3 DNA: TGTGCCAGCAGTTCCACCGGGGGACAGTTTAGCAATCAGCCCCAGCATTTT
J gene: TRBJ2-1; D gene: TRBD2; V gene: TRBV18; clone size: NA; CDR3 protein: CASSHQSGTYNEQFF; CDR3 DNA: TGTGCCAGCTCACACCAGAGCGGGACTTACAATGAGCAGTTCTTC